Below, 8 T cell receptor beta chains from the same sample are listed, as sequenced in a study of blood T cell repertoires in COVID-19. Profiled with immunoSEQ multiplex PCR; TCRdb holds only in-frame clones, not every one. The sample holds under 250,000 clones, about 90% seen once. Sequencing input: peripheral blood. These receptors were obtained from a man aged 25 to 40 with COVID-19, enrolled during active disease.

The chain carries TRBV2 and TRBJ1-5; 10 positions match TRBD1. Germline CDR1 SNHLY, CDR2 FYNNEI. The CDR3 length is 14 residues. Trimming at V came to 4 bases and at J to 6 bases, leaving 3 bases not matched to a gene. The CDR3 nucleotides read TGTGCCAGCAGTGGGACAGGGGGGAGTCAGCCCCAGCATTTT. Protein sequence: CASSGTGGSQPQHF.

The gene calls are TRBV18 and TRBJ2-2, with 9 positions matching TRBD2. Unmatched junction bases numbered 5, after V lost 6 bases and J lost 0 bases. The germline V gene has CDR1 KGHSH and CDR2 LQKENI. This CDR3 is built from 16 residues. In DNA, the CDR3 is TGTGCCAGCTCTCTTAGCGGGGGAGCGAACACCGGGGAGCTGTTTTTT. It is translated as CASSLSGGANTGELFF.

The chain employs TRBV10-3 and TRBJ2-7, with 11 positions matching TRBD1. The V gene end was trimmed by 6 bases and the J gene end by 3 bases; junction bases not matched to a gene: 4. This CDR3 is built from 14 residues. Germline assignment: CDR1 ENHRY and CDR2 SYGVKD. CDR3 residues: CAIRGQGGNYEQYF. In DNA, the CDR3 is TGTGCCATCAGGGGACAGGGGGGTAACTACGAGCAGTACTTC.

The gene calls are TRBV2 and TRBJ1-6, with D unresolved. Germline CDR1 and CDR2: SNHLY and FYNNEI. The CDR3 totals 13 residues. The V gene lost 3 bases and the J gene lost 6 bases, with 6 bases spanning the gap. CDR3 DNA sequence: TGTGCCAGCAGTGAGGTCGGTAATTCACCCCTCCACTTT. It yields the protein CASSEVGNSPLHF.

This CDR3 reads CASSLHTGELFF. Here the CDR3 DNA reads TGTGCCAGCAGCCTTCACACCGGGGAGCTGTTTTTT. V gene TRBV7-3 combines with J gene TRBJ2-2, with D hard to call. Germline V lookup: CDR1 SGHTA, CDR2 FQGTGA. There are 12 residues in the CDR3. Between the trimmed V and J ends, which lost 5 bases and 3 bases, there was a span of 4 bases.

J is TRBJ1-1 and V is TRBV7-8, with 7 bases fitting TRBD1. Germline V gene lookup returns CDR1 SGHVS and CDR2 FQNEAQ. J lost 5 bases, V lost 1 base, and 4 bases had no gene match. This CDR3 is 14 amino acids long. CDR3 sequence reads: CASSLGQGWTEAFF. DNA of the CDR3: TGTGCCAGCAGCTTAGGACAGGGATGGACTGAAGCTTTCTTT. Together with reference TRBV7-8 and TRBJ1-1, the CDR3 gives the full variable domain: GAGVSQSPRYKVAKRGQDVALRCDPISGHVSLFWYQQALGQGPEFLTYFQNEAQLDKSGLPSDRFFAERPEGSVSTLKIQRTQQEDSAVYLCASSLGQGWTEAFFGQGTRLTVV.

This clone showed up just a few times. The gene calls are TRBV24-1 and TRBJ2-7; a possible D gene is TRBD1 (5 bases). The CDR3 has 16 residues. Germline-derived CDR1 and CDR2 are KGHDR and SFDVKD. Between the trimmed V and J ends, which lost 4 bases and 1 base, there was a span of 16 bases. The chain's CDR3 is CATSEAGKPLSYEQYF. As DNA, the CDR3 is TGTGCCACCAGTGAAGCAGGGAAGCCACTTTCCTACGAGCAGTACTTC.

The chain combines TRBV18 with TRBJ1-1; no firm D call. Germline V gene lookup returns CDR1 KGHSH and CDR2 LQKENI. This CDR3 region has 13 residues. Trimming shortened V by 2 bases and J by 3 bases, and 7 bases separated the two germline ends. The CDR3 DNA is TGTGCCAGCTCACCAAGTCGAGACACTGAAGCTTTCTTT. This codes for CASSPSRDTEAFF.